This passage covers 2 T cell receptor beta chains from one sample sequenced in a study of cytomegalovirus exposure and HLA in healthy donors (dated by TCRdb to 2015 to 2018). The protocol used for the library was the immunoSEQ multiplex PCR assay. A mixture of 60 forward primers for TCR Vbeta segments and 13 reverse primers for TCR Jbeta segments was used in the multiplex PCR. Drawn from immuneACCESS, this table holds only the in-frame rearrangements with V and J called that TCRdb kept. Clones are partly lost; checked studies trace under half to an unresolved V gene and leave the rest unexplained. The sample profile shows about 130,000 clones; more than 9% of them were found once. Clones ranked in the top ten supply roughly 4.6% of the sample. The source material was PBMCs. The receptors shown here come from a woman under 30 in good health and CMV-seropositive.

The genes are TRBV2 and TRBJ1-1, with D perhaps matching TRBD1 (6 bases). Between the trimmed V and J ends, which lost 7 bases and 0 bases, there was a span of 21 bases. CDR1 is SNHLY and CDR2 is FYNNEI in the germline V gene. This CDR3 is 17 amino acids long. The chain's CDR3 is CASIEGRAGAMNTEAFF. DNA of the CDR3: TGTGCCAGCATCGAAGGGAGGGCGGGGGCGATGAACACTGAAGCTTTCTTT.

This clone has a handful of counts. This rearrangement joins TRBV5-1 to TRBJ1-2, with 9 bases aligning to TRBD1. The junction had 7 bases not matched to a gene; V was cut back by 4 bases and J by 6 bases. CDR3 size: 14 residues. Germline values: CDR1 SGHRS, CDR2 YFSETQ. CDR3 in amino acids: CASSPGQGVHGYTF. CDR3 nucleotide sequence: TGCGCCAGCAGCCCGGGACAGGGAGTGCATGGCTACACCTTC.